This TCR beta chain is drawn from a study of regulatory T cells in long-lasting Graves disease. CDR3-region Arm-PCR and iRepertoire HTBI primers produced the TCR beta libraries. In TCRdb, the multiplex PCR reads were re-called with MiXCR into one record per CDR3 protein. This sample has approximately 270,000 distinct CDR3 sequences, with 18% found just once. V shed 1 base, J shed 4 bases, and the junction held 9 bases outside the gene matches. This CDR3 is built from 17 residues. Germline-derived CDR1 and CDR2 are SGHTA and FQGNSA. The sample's time point: newly diagnosed GD, antithyroid drugs for less than 3 months. From RNA extracted from PBMCs, the TCR library was made. The authors drew patients from an endocrinology department in Xi'an, China. An approximately 9-milliliter sample of peripheral blood was drawn into EDTA tubes. These data were also filed under a second study, of T cells in Graves' hyperthyroidism and ophthalmopathy. From that paper: Diagnoses were made from clinical symptoms, serum measures (thyroxine and TRAb), thyroid ultrasound and orbital computed tomography.

This chain uses TRBV7-2 with TRBJ1-4; 7 bases match TRBD1. The sequences come from peripheral blood mononuclear cells (PBMCs), collected at new diagnosis, from a patient treated with antithyroid drugs. This TCR was recovered from a woman aged 25 to 39 with Graves disease. CDR3 sequence reads: CASSLEMVQGGNEKLFF. The CDR3 coding sequence is TGTGCCAGCAGCTTAGAAATGGTCCAGGGGGGTAATGAAAAACTGTTTTTT.